These 27 T cell receptor beta chains originate from one sample sequenced in a study of blood T cell repertoires in COVID-19. Repertoires were generated with immunoSEQ multiplex PCR, while TCRdb's copy carries only in-frame clones and drops some. The sample lists a few hundred thousand clones, roughly 87% occurring once. The sample was PBMCs or T cells enriched from blood (not recorded which). All receptors derive from a woman younger than 45 who had recovered from COVID-19.

The chain joins TRBV21-1 to TRBJ2-7; TRBD2 was called by the table and not checked on the DNA. TRBV21-1 counts as a pseudogene. CDR3 length: 18 residues. CDR3 residues: CASSTRGGGSRFPYEQYF. The CDR3 DNA reads as TGTGCCAGCAGCACAAGGGGGGGCGGGAGTAGATTCCCCTACGAGCAGTACTTC.

The chain combines TRBV2 with TRBJ2-1, with 8 bases that match TRBD2. The trim removed 6 bases at V and 3 bases at J, leaving 7 bases unmatched. The CDR3 is 15 residues long. CDR1 is SNHLY, CDR2 FYNNEI, per germline. The CDR3 loop reads CASRGGLALYNEQFF. The DNA of the CDR3 is TGTGCCAGCAGGGGAGGACTAGCCCTCTACAATGAGCAGTTCTTC.

This chain uses TRBV7-9 with TRBJ1-3; no definite D call. The germline V gene has CDR1 SEHNR and CDR2 FQNEAQ (reference sequence). The germline V and J ends were trimmed by 6 bases and 0 bases, with 12 bases remaining between them. This CDR3 contains 15 residues. CDR3 DNA sequence: TGTGCCAGCAGAGTTTCGCGGGGCTCTGGAAACACCATATATTTT. This translates into CASRVSRGSGNTIYF.

The rearrangement links TRBV18 to TRBJ2-2; D may be TRBD1 (6 bases). Germline V gene sequence: CDR1 KGHSH, CDR2 LQKENI. V dropped 0 bases and J dropped 4 bases, with 12 bases sitting between them. The CDR3 sequence is 16 residues long. CDR3 DNA sequence: TGTGCCAGCTCACCACCCCAGGGGTTGAGCACCGGGGAGCTGTTTTTT. Its translation is CASSPPQGLSTGELFF.

J is TRBJ2-2 and V is TRBV28; the D gene is possibly TRBD2 (5 bases). V was trimmed by 9 bases and J by 7 bases, leaving 12 bases between them. CDR1 MDHEN and CDR2 SYDVKM come from the germline V gene. CDR3 length: 12 amino acids. The CDR3 nucleotides are TGTGCCAGTCGTCTGGAGGTCGGGGAGCTGTTTTTT. Translation: CASRLEVGELFF.

The chain couples TRBV27 to TRBJ2-7; 9 bases align to TRBD1. CDR3 length: 18 residues. Per the germline V gene, CDR1 is MNHEY and CDR2 is SMNVEV (reference sequence). V lost 3 bases, J lost 2 bases, and 14 bases stayed unmatched. CDR3 nucleotide sequence: TGTGCCAGCAGTTTGGCTCCTATCGGACAGGGGTGGCCCTACGAGCAGTACTTC. It specifies CASSLAPIGQGWPYEQYF.

The rearrangement joins TRBV5-8 to TRBJ1-4; no clear D gene. CDR1 and CDR2 (germline): SGHTS, YDEGEE. The CDR3 consists of 16 residues. Trimming removed 3 bases at V and 5 bases at J, with 17 bases between. Here the CDR3 DNA reads TGTGCCAGCAGCTCCGAAATTAGAGGCCCCAATGAAAAACTGTTTTTT. It codes for CASSSEIRGPNEKLFF.

The rearrangement joins TRBV10-3 to TRBJ1-3, with 9 bases lining up with TRBD1. Per germline, CDR1 ENHRY and CDR2 SYGVKD. The CDR3 has 14 residues. J gave up 0 bases and V 11 bases, and 5 bases lay outside the gene matches. In nucleotides, the CDR3 is TGTGCCGTGGACAGGGGCATCTCTGGAAACACCATATATTTT. Its protein product is CAVDRGISGNTIYF.

The chain recombines TRBV18 with TRBJ1-4; perhaps TRBD1 as D (5 bases). The length of the CDR3 is 13 residues. Germline values: CDR1 KGHSH, CDR2 LQKENI. The V gene lost 3 bases and the J gene lost 8 bases, with 10 bases spanning the gap. CDR3 residues: CASSPGQAEKLFF. Here the CDR3 DNA reads TGTGCCAGCTCACCTGGACAAGCCGAAAAACTGTTTTTT. Complete variable domain (other parts from reference TRBV18 and TRBJ1-4): NAGVMQNPRHLVRRRGQEARLRCSPMKGHSHVYWYRQLPEEGLKFMVYLQKENIIDESGMPKERFSAEFPKEGPSILRIQQVVRGDSAAYFCASSPGQAEKLFFGSGTQLSVL.

CDR3 sequence (DNA): TGTGCCAGCAGTTTGTTAGCGGGAGGGCAAGATACGCAGTATTTT. This codes for CASSLLAGGQDTQYF. The V call is TRBV28, the J call TRBJ2-3; 11 bases agree with TRBD2. Trimming cost V 3 bases and J 5 bases; bases outside gene matches: 4. This CDR3 is 15 amino acids long. CDR1 is MDHEN and CDR2 is SYDVKM in the germline V gene.

The genes are TRBV12-2 and TRBJ1-6. TRBV12-2 is annotated as a pseudogene. CDR3 size: 19 residues. As DNA, the CDR3 is TGTGCAAGTCGCTTAGCGCACACCGGGAGTCGGATTTATAATTCACCCCTCCACTTT. It translates to CASRLAHTGSRIYNSPLHF.

The chain combines TRBV27 with TRBJ1-5, with 7 bases identical to TRBD1. Germline V CDR1 and CDR2: MNHEY, SMNVEV (reference sequence). V was pared by 6 bases and J by 13 bases, with 12 bases of the junction left unmatched. The CDR3 runs to 13 residues. In DNA form, the CDR3 reads TGTGCCAGCAGCCTGTCTCCGGACAGGCGTCAGCATTTT. This translates into CASSLSPDRRQHF.

The rearrangement uses TRBV11-1 and TRBJ2-7; 10 positions agree with TRBD1. V lost 2 bases, J lost 1 base, and 2 bases stayed unmatched. Germline V CDR1 and CDR2: SGHAT, FQDESV (reference sequence). CDR3 length: 15 residues. The CDR3 sequence is CASSLLGQGSYEQYF. The CDR3 DNA reads TGTGCCAGCAGCTTACTGGGACAGGGGTCCTACGAGCAGTACTTC.

This clone was recorded a few times. The chain combines TRBV20-1 with TRBJ1-1; D might be TRBD1 (5 bases). From germline, CDR1 is DFQATT and CDR2 SNEGSKA (reference sequence). The CDR3 runs to 11 residues. Trimming shortened V by 1 base and J by 5 bases, and 5 bases separated the two germline ends. CDR3 sequence: CSARAGTEAFF. The CDR3 region has the DNA TGCAGTGCTAGAGCAGGGACTGAAGCTTTCTTT.

The chain recombines TRBV3-1 (or the pseudogene TRBV3-2) with TRBJ1-2; possible D gene TRBD1, 6 bases. Germline-derived CDR1 and CDR2 are LGHDT and YNNKEL (reference sequence). This CDR3 region has 15 residues. The V end was cut by 0 bases, the J end by 5 bases, with 13 bases between. CDR3 DNA sequence: TGTGCCAGCAGCCAAGATACAGGGTTAGGATATGGCTACACCTTC. This encodes CASSQDTGLGYGYTF.

As regards this clone: The sample has other DNA sequences that encode this CDR3 too. This rearrangement joins TRBV7-8 to TRBJ1-2; no clear D gene. Germline CDR1 is SGHVS and CDR2 is FQNEAQ. The CDR3 runs 12 residues. Deletions cut 5 bases from V and 8 bases from J, with 12 bases between. The DNA for the CDR3 is TGTGCCAGCAGCCCGAGGGATAGAGGCTACACCTTC. It codes for CASSPRDRGYTF. The full variable domain, its missing parts supplied by reference TRBV7-8 and TRBJ1-2, is GAGVSQSPRYKVAKRGQDVALRCDPISGHVSLFWYQQALGQGPEFLTYFQNEAQLDKSGLPSDRFFAERPEGSVSTLKIQRTQQEDSAVYLCASSPRDRGYTFGSGTRLTVV.

This chain links TRBV2 with TRBJ1-3; unclear D gene. Germline values: CDR1 SNHLY, CDR2 FYNNEI. The germline V and J ends were trimmed by 8 bases and 0 bases, with 8 bases remaining between them. The CDR3 length is 13 residues. The CDR3 region is CASSQYSGNTIYF. The DNA for the CDR3 is TGTGCCAGCTCCCAGTACTCTGGAAACACCATATATTTT.

J is TRBJ2-3 and V is TRBV27, with 8 bases lining up with TRBD2. Unmatched junction bases numbered 4, after V lost 3 bases and J lost 2 bases. Germline CDR1 is MNHEY and CDR2 is SMNVEV (reference sequence). This CDR3 contains 15 residues. The chain's CDR3 is CASSFGTRSTDTQYF. CDR3 nucleotides: TGTGCCAGCAGTTTCGGGACTAGATCCACAGATACGCAGTATTTT.

This rearrangement joins TRBV6-2 or TRBV6-3 to TRBJ2-5; the match to TRBD2 covers 14 bases. The CDR3 runs to 18 residues. The V and J ends lost 3 bases and 4 bases, in that order; junction bases with no gene match: 10. The germline V gene encodes CDR1 MNHEY and CDR2 SVGEGT. The CDR3 is CASSYRPSGLAGGETQYF. The CDR3 nucleotides read TGTGCCAGCAGTTATCGACCCTCTGGACTAGCGGGGGGAGAGACCCAGTACTTC.

This rearrangement joins TRBV7-9 to TRBJ2-7; maybe TRBD1 (6 bases). The germline gives CDR1 SEHNR, CDR2 FQNEAQ (reference sequence). There are 15 residues in the CDR3. Trimming pared 4 bases from V and 3 bases from J, leaving 16 bases between. Here the CDR3 reads CASSSWDIANYEQYF. The CDR3 DNA is TGTGCCAGCAGCTCCTGGGACATAGCGAACTACGAGCAGTACTTC.

V is TRBV5-1 and J is TRBJ2-2, with 10 bases matching TRBD1. Germline CDR1 is SGHRS and CDR2 is YFSETQ. Unmatched junction bases numbered 4, after V lost 2 bases and J lost 6 bases. This CDR3 comprises 15 residues. CDR3 residues: CASSFAGTGAGELFF. The CDR3 nucleotides are TGCGCCAGCAGCTTCGCCGGGACAGGGGCCGGGGAGCTGTTTTTT.

The genes are TRBV30 and TRBJ1-1; D is unresolved. V lost 0 bases and J lost 10, with 12 bases in between. This CDR3 contains 12 residues. The germline gives CDR1 GTSNPN, CDR2 SVGIG (reference sequence). The CDR3 DNA reads as TGTGCCTGGAGTGTCCTGGGAGAGGGAGCTTTCTTT. This sequence encodes CAWSVLGEGAFF.

The rearrangement uses TRBV6-2 or TRBV6-3 and TRBJ1-5; D is uncertain. V lost 2 bases, J lost 2 bases, and 10 bases lay in between. Looked up from germline, CDR1 is MNHEY and CDR2 is SVGEGT. The CDR3 loop spans 15 amino acids. CDR3 sequence (DNA): TGTGCCAGCAGTTACACGGGGTTTGGCAATCAGCCCCAGCATTTT. It translates to CASSYTGFGNQPQHF.

The chain employs TRBV18 and TRBJ2-2, with 8 positions matching TRBD1. Trimming took 5 bases from V and 5 from J; bases not matched to a gene: 7. Germline V gene sequence: CDR1 KGHSH, CDR2 LQKENI. This CDR3 has 15 amino acids. The DNA for the CDR3 is TGTGCCAGCTCAACCGGACAGGGTAGAACCGGGGAGCTGTTTTTT. Its protein product is CASSTGQGRTGELFF.

The V and J genes are TRBV9 and TRBJ1-2; 7 nucleotides agree with TRBD1. Trimming removed 1 base from V and 4 bases from J; junction bases left unmatched: 7. CDR3 length equals 15 residues. The germline gives CDR1 SGDLS, CDR2 YYNGEE. CDR3 nucleotide sequence: TGTGCCAGCAGCGTATTCTCCGGGACAGTCTATGGCTACACCTTC. Translation: CASSVFSGTVYGYTF.

This clone was observed a few times. The rearrangement links TRBV28 to TRBJ1-5; D remains ambiguous. Between the trimmed V and J ends, which lost 3 bases and 6 bases, there was a span of 15 bases. The CDR3 consists of 15 residues. CDR1 MDHEN and CDR2 SYDVKM come from the germline V gene. The CDR3, as DNA: TGTGCCAGCAGTTTGGTCGGGGAGCTCGGTCAGCCCCAGCATTTT. Its translation is CASSLVGELGQPQHF.

This clone has more than one count but fewer than ten. J is TRBJ2-5 and V is TRBV24-1; TRBD2 agrees at 14 bases. CDR3 size: 21 residues. Germline loops: CDR1 KGHDR, CDR2 SFDVKD. Trimming at V came to 3 bases and at J to 5 bases, leaving 19 bases not matched to a gene. CDR3 protein: CATSDLPGTSGGNHVVETQYF. DNA of the CDR3: TGTGCCACCAGTGATCTTCCCGGGACTAGCGGGGGAAACCATGTCGTGGAGACCCAGTACTTC.